This T cell receptor beta chain was identified during a study of blood T cells in healthy people across ages. The CDR3 extends over 13 amino acids. The V and J ends lost 6 bases and 2 bases respectively, with 10 bases between them. CDR1 is MNHEY and CDR2 is SVGEGT in the germline V gene. In the case of this clonotype: Its antigen is unidentified. A much larger clone is a single base away; this may be a read error.

Primed by a sample-barcoded 5' primer and a J-beta primer mix, a second PCR proceeded for 7 to 11 cycles. The authors tagged each cDNA molecule using a template-switch adaptor with 12 random nucleotides. MiXCR, applied by TCRdb to the 5' RACE reads, yields one record per CDR3 protein. The sample comprises some 930,000 distinct CDR3 sequences, under 35% of which are singletons, and 9.5% to 13% rests with the top ten. General study findings and limits: Higher diversity and more naive CD4+ cells were features of long-lived donors, compared to aged donors.

These same data were also listed under a study on T cells of mothers and their children. Per that study: Maternal samples each gave over 9.5 million TCR beta CDR3 reads, and child samples approximately 3 million each. Slightly higher overlap, not significant, was seen in related mother-child pairs than in unrelated pairs.

Sequenced: blood. This chain links TRBV6-2 or TRBV6-3 with TRBJ1-2; D possibly corresponds to TRBD1 (5 bases). The clonotype originates from a woman in her forties in good health. CDR3 bases: TGTGCCAGCAGGTCGACAGCCAACTATGGCTACACCTTC. Protein sequence: CASRSTANYGYTF.